Each of the 10 T cell receptor beta chains below was sequenced from the same sample in a study of T cell responses to AZD1222 COVID-19 vaccine. The protocol was immunoSEQ multiplex PCR, while the TCRdb copy is restricted to in-frame clones and leaves out a portion. The table includes fewer than 150,000 clones, roughly 91% detected once. This sample comprised peripheral blood, obtained 28 days after the second AZD1222 dose. These receptors were obtained from an adult who received the AZD1222 COVID-19 vaccine.

The V and J genes are TRBV6-5 and TRBJ2-7, with a tentative D call TRBD1 (5 bases). V lost 6 bases and J lost 7, with 13 bases in between. This CDR3 comprises 12 residues. The germline gives CDR1 MNHEY, CDR2 SVGAGI. The CDR3 nucleotides read TGTGCCAGCAGCCCGACAGACGCGGAGCAGTACTTC. This gives the protein CASSPTDAEQYF.

The chain couples TRBV19 to TRBJ2-1, with D possibly TRBD2 on 5 matching bases. The CDR3 runs to 13 residues. Between the trimmed V and J ends, which lost 7 bases and 10 bases, there was a span of 17 bases. Germline-derived CDR1 and CDR2 are LNHDA and SQIVND (reference sequence). This CDR3 is CASTPSGRTEQFF. The CDR3 nucleotides are TGTGCCAGTACCCCCTCGGGAAGGACGGAGCAGTTCTTC.

The rearrangement uses TRBV19 and TRBJ1-3; TRBD1 aligns across 8 bases. The junction had 14 bases not matched to a gene; V was cut back by 6 bases and J by 7 bases. This CDR3 comprises 16 residues. Per germline, CDR1 LNHDA and CDR2 SQIVND (reference sequence). The CDR3 DNA is TGTGCCAGTAGCCTGGACCCCGGGACAGGAGGTAACACCATATATTTT. It yields the protein CASSLDPGTGGNTIYF.

The chain links TRBV18 to TRBJ2-7; no clear D. Germline CDR1 reads KGHSH; CDR2 reads LQKENI. The CDR3 covers 14 residues. Trimming stripped 3 bases from V and 0 bases from J, with 9 bases between. The CDR3: CASSPLDGSYEQYF. CDR3 DNA sequence: TGTGCCAGCTCACCGCTGGATGGCTCCTACGAGCAGTACTTC.

The V gene is TRBV7-9, the J gene TRBJ2-2, with a tentative D call TRBD1 (6 bases). V dropped 7 bases and J dropped 4 bases, with 13 bases sitting between them. CDR1 is SEHNR, CDR2 FQNEAQ, per germline (reference sequence). This CDR3 comprises 14 residues. CDR3 coding DNA: TGTGCCAGCACCGCACAGGGTACCACCGGGGAGCTGTTTTTT. Its protein is CASTAQGTTGELFF.

This clone was detected only a few times. The chain links TRBV2 to TRBJ2-1, with D unclear. This CDR3 contains 16 residues. CDR1 and CDR2 (germline): SNHLY, FYNNEI. The V end was cut by 6 bases, the J end by 4 bases, with 19 bases between. The DNA of the CDR3 is TGTGCCAGCAGATCCATTACATACCCTCTATACAATGAGCAGTTCTTC. This encodes CASRSITYPLYNEQFF.

The V call is TRBV5-4, the J call TRBJ2-7; 8 bases match TRBD2. The CDR3 is 14 residues long. V lost 3 bases to trimming and J lost 7 bases; unmatched junction nucleotides: 9. CDR1 and CDR2 from the germline V gene are SGHNT and YYREEE (reference sequence). The CDR3 here is CASSSRGGAREQYF. The CDR3 nucleotides read TGTGCCAGCAGCTCCCGGGGGGGGGCGCGGGAGCAGTACTTC.

The gene calls are TRBV5-4 and TRBJ2-1; D is perhaps TRBD2 (6 bases). V was shortened by 0 bases and J by 4 bases, with 11 bases between the two germline ends. This CDR3 has 15 amino acids. CDR1 is SGHNT and CDR2 is YYREEE in the germline V gene (reference sequence). CDR3 protein: CASSLVAGIYNEQFF. The DNA for the CDR3 is TGTGCCAGCAGCTTGGTTGCGGGGATTTACAATGAGCAGTTCTTC. Variable domain in full (rest from reference TRBV5-4 and TRBJ2-1): ETGVTQSPTHLIKTRGQQVTLRCSSQSGHNTVSWYQQALGQGPQFIFQYYREEENGRGNFPPRFSGLQFPNYSSELNVNALELDDSALYLCASSLVAGIYNEQFFGPGTRLTVL.

This chain links TRBV7-9 with TRBJ1-5, with D possibly TRBD1 on 5 matching bases. Germline CDR1 SEHNR, CDR2 FQNEAQ (reference sequence). CDR3 size: 14 residues. Trimming removed 5 bases from V and 1 base from J, with 9 bases in between. In DNA form, the CDR3 reads TGTGCCAGCAGCCCTCGGGACAGCAATCAGCCCCAGCATTTT. Translation gives CASSPRDSNQPQHF. The variable domain in full, with the rest retrieved from reference TRBV7-9 and TRBJ1-5, is DTGVSQNPRHKITKRGQNVTFRCDPISEHNRLYWYRQTLGQGPEFLTYFQNEAQLEKSRLLSDRFSAERPKGSFSTLEIQRTEQGDSAMYLCASSPRDSNQPQHFGDGTRLSIL.

The CDR3 nucleotides read TGTGCCAGTATAAAGCCCCAGGGGACTGAAGCTTTCTTT. It translates to CASIKPQGTEAFF. The chain is built from TRBV19 and TRBJ1-1; D possibly corresponds to TRBD1 (6 bases). V lost 7 bases, J lost 5 bases, and 14 bases lay in between. Germline V gene sequence: CDR1 LNHDA, CDR2 SQIVND (reference sequence). There are 13 residues in the CDR3.